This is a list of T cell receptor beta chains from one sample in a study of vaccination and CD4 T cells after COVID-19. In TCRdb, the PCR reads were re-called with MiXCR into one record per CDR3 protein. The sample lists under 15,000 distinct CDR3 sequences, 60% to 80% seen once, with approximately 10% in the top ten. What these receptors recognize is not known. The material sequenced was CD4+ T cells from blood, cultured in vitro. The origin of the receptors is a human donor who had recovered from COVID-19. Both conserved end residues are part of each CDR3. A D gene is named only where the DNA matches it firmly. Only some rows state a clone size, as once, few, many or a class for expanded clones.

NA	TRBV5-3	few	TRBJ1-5	CARSLRGQPQHF	TGTGCCAGAAGCTTAAGAGGGCAGCCCCAGCATTTT
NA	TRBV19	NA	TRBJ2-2	CASSIAPASTVITGELFF	TGTGCCAGTAGTATAGCCCCCGCCTCAACTGTTATCACCGGGGAGCTGTTTTTT
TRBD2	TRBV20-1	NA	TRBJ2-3	CSATGLAGRTDTQYF	TGCAGTGCTACCGGACTAGCGGGACGTACAGATACGCAGTATTTT
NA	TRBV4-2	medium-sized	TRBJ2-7	CASSQDPGAPYEQYF	TGTGCCAGCAGCCAAGACCCCGGGGCTCCCTACGAGCAGTACTTC
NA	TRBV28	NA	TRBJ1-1	CVSRWTSTGGTEAFF	TGTGTCAGCAGATGGACTTCAACCGGCGGCACTGAAGCTTTCTTT
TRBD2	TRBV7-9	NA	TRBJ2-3	CASSPPLGLAVTDTQYF	TGTGCCAGCAGCCCCCCCCTGGGACTAGCGGTCACAGATACGCAGTATTTT
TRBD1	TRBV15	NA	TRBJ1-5	CATSREAGQGLQPQHF	TGTGCCACCAGCAGAGAAGCTGGACAGGGACTTCAGCCCCAGCATTTT
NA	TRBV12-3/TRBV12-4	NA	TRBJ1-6	CASNTEGFDNSPLHF	TGTGCCAGCAACACAGAGGGGTTCGATAATTCACCCCTCCACTTT
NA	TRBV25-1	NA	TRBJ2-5	CASSGVWPEETQYF	TGTGCCAGCAGTGGAGTATGGCCCGAAGAGACCCAGTACTTC
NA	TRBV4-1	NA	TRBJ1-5	CASSQSWRLNQPQHF	TGCGCCAGCAGCCAATCATGGCGGTTGAATCAGCCCCAGCATTTT
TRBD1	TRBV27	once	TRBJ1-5	CASSPIGGPKDRVFSNQPQHF	TGTGCCAGCAGTCCGATAGGGGGCCCAAAAGACAGGGTTTTTAGCAATCAGCCCCAGCATTTT
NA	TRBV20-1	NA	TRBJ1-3	CSARVGNSGNTIYF	TGCAGTGCTAGAGTCGGGAACTCTGGAAACACCATATATTTT
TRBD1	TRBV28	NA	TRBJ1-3	CASSRDRVSGNTIYF	TGTGCCAGCAGTCGCGACAGGGTGTCTGGAAACACCATATATTTT
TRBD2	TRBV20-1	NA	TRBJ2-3	CSASLASGSTDTQYF	TGCAGTGCTAGTCTAGCTAGCGGCAGCACGGATACGCAGTATTTT
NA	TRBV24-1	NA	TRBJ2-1	CATSAPPTDEQFF	TGTGCCACCAGTGCTCCCCCGACGGATGAGCAGTTCTTC
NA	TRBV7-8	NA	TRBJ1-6	CASSSRRDSPLHF	TGTGCCAGCAGCAGCCGGCGGGATTCACCCCTCCACTTT
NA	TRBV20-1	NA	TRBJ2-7	CSASGVRTTYEQYF	TGCAGTGCTAGTGGGGTCCGGACCACCTACGAGCAGTACTTC
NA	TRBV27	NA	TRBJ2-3	CASSLWVQGSTDTQYF	TGTGCCAGCAGTTTATGGGTCCAGGGTAGCACAGATACGCAGTATTTT
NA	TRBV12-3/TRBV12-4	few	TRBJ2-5	CASSLRGVGQETQYF	TGTGCCAGCAGTTTGAGGGGGGTGGGGCAAGAGACCCAGTACTTC
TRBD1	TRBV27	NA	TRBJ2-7	CASSPWDRLSYEQYF	TGTGCCAGCAGTCCCTGGGACAGGTTATCCTACGAGCAGTACTTC
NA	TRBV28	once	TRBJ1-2	CASSAPPGEVGYTF	TGTGCCAGCAGTGCCCCTCCAGGGGAGGTTGGCTACACCTTC
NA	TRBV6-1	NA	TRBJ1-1	CASSGGVGTEAFF	TGTGCCAGCAGTGGGGGGGTAGGGACTGAAGCTTTCTTT
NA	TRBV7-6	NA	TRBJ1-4	CASSSNLGGTNEKLFF	TGTGCCAGCAGCTCAAACCTTGGGGGGACTAATGAAAAACTGTTTTTT
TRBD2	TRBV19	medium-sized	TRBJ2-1	CASSISRPGTSGRVLQFF	TGTGCCAGTAGTATCAGTAGACCGGGGACTAGCGGGAGGGTGTTGCAGTTCTTC
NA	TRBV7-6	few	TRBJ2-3	CASSSSYTTDTQYF	TGTGCCAGCAGCTCCAGCTACACCACAGATACGCAGTATTTT
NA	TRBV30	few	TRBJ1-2	CAWSVGRNYGYTF	TGTGCCTGGAGTGTTGGTCGCAACTATGGCTACACCTTC
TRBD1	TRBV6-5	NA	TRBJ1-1	CASSSSPRGLRNTEAFF	TGTGCCAGCAGTTCAAGCCCCAGGGGGCTGAGGAACACTGAAGCTTTCTTT
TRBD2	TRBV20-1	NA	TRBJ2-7	CSAPTIAGGSYEQYF	TGCAGTGCACCGACGATAGCGGGAGGAAGTTACGAGCAGTACTTC
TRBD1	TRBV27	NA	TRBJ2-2	CASSRDRPRGIYTGELFF	TGTGCCAGCAGTCGCGACAGGCCCAGGGGGATTTACACCGGGGAGCTGTTTTTT
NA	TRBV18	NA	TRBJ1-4	CASSQLGGADEKLFF	TGTGCCAGCTCTCAACTAGGAGGGGCGGATGAAAAACTGTTTTTT
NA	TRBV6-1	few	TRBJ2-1	CASTLRANEQFF	TGTGCCAGCACCCTCCGGGCCAATGAGCAGTTCTTC
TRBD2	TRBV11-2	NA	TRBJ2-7	CASSSEGGSPYEQYF	TGTGCCAGCAGCTCCGAGGGCGGGAGCCCCTACGAGCAGTACTTC
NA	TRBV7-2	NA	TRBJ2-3	CASSPSRGTDTQYF	TGTGCCAGCAGCCCCTCGCGGGGCACAGATACGCAGTATTTT
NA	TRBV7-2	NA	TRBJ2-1	CASSRRPGTLNEQFF	TGTGCCAGCAGTCGTCGCCCCGGGACCCTCAATGAGCAGTTCTTC
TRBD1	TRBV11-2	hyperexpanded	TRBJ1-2	CASSLLQGPRSSYTF	TGTGCCAGCAGCTTACTACAGGGGCCGCGTTCCAGCTACACCTTC
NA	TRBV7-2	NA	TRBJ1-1	CASSLSQLNTEAFF	TGTGCCAGCAGCTTGAGTCAGCTGAACACTGAAGCTTTCTTT
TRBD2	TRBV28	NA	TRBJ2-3	CASTWLPGTSGSSLTGDTQYF	TGTGCCAGCACTTGGCTCCCCGGGACTAGCGGGAGTAGTTTGACAGGAGATACGCAGTATTTT
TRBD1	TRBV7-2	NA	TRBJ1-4	CASSPTGQGGEKLFF	TGTGCCAGCAGCCCAACGGGACAGGGAGGAGAAAAACTGTTTTTT
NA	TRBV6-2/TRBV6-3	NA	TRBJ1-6	CASSNSPGRSANSPLHF	TGTGCCAGCAGTAACTCGCCGGGACGGAGCGCAAATTCACCCCTCCACTTT
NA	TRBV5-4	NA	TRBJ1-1	CASSLLDRATEAFF	TGTGCCAGCAGCTTGCTCGATCGGGCCACTGAAGCTTTCTTT
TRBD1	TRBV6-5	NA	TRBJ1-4	CASSSGTGGTNEKLFF	TGTGCCAGCAGTTCCGGGACAGGGGGAACTAATGAAAAACTGTTTTTT
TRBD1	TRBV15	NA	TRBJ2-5	CATSRVTGAQETQYF	TGTGCCACCAGCAGAGTAACAGGGGCGCAGGAGACCCAGTACTTC
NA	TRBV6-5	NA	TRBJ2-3	CASSYSFPFADNTDTQYF	TGTGCCAGCAGTTACTCGTTCCCTTTTGCAGATAACACAGATACGCAGTATTTT
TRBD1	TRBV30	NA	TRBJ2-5	CAWSPGTGKTQYF	TGTGCCTGGAGTCCCGGGACAGGGAAGACCCAGTACTTC
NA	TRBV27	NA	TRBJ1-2	CASSLSGDGYTF	TGTGCCAGCAGTTTATCAGGGGATGGCTACACCTTC
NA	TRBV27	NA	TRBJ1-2	CASRLTDLGSYGYTF	TGTGCCAGCAGATTGACTGATTTGGGATCCTATGGCTACACCTTC
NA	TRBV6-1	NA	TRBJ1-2	CAAMEGRDYGYTF	TGTGCCGCCATGGAGGGGAGGGACTATGGCTACACCTTC
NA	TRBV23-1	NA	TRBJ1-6	CASSQIGQSYNSPLHF	TGCGCCAGCAGTCAGATAGGACAAAGCTATAATTCACCCCTCCACTTT
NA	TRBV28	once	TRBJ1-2	CASSLSSTGNYGYTF	TGTGCCAGCAGTTTATCTTCCACAGGGAACTATGGCTACACCTTC
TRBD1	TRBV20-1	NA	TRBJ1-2	CSARGDRGRNGYTF	TGCAGTGCTAGAGGGGACAGGGGGCGGAATGGCTACACCTTC
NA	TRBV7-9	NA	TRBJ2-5	CASSSFETQYF	TGTGCCAGCAGCTCGTTTGAGACCCAGTACTTC
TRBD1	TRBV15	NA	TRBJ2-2	CATSTKLGQGNTGELFF	TGTGCCACCAGCACCAAATTGGGACAGGGTAACACCGGGGAGCTGTTTTTT
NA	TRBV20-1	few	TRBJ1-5	CSARDMAGWSNQPQHF	TGCAGTGCTAGAGATATGGCGGGTTGGAGCAATCAGCCCCAGCATTTT
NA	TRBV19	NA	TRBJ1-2	CAVREGNYGYTF	TGTGCCGTTAGGGAGGGGAACTATGGCTACACCTTC
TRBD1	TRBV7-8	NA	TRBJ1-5	CASSPRTGESNQPQHF	TGTGCCAGCAGCCCGCGGACAGGGGAGAGCAATCAGCCCCAGCATTTT
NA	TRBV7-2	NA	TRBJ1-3	CASSPSTTSGNTIYF	TGTGCCAGCAGCCCCAGCACCACCTCTGGAAACACCATATATTTT
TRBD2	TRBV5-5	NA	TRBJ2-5	CASSSSLAGGPAETQYF	TGTGCCAGCAGTTCGTCACTAGCGGGAGGGCCCGCGGAGACCCAGTACTTC
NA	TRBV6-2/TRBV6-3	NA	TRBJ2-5	CASSYSRESGSKETQYF	TGTGCCAGCAGTTACTCTAGAGAGAGTGGGAGCAAGGAGACCCAGTACTTC
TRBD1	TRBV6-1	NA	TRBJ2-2	CASNTGGSGTGELFF	TGTGCCAGCAACACAGGGGGATCGGGCACCGGGGAGCTGTTTTTT
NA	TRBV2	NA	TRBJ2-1	CASSEMASNEQFF	TGTGCCAGCAGTGAAATGGCTAGTAATGAGCAGTTCTTC